This T cell receptor beta chain was sequenced during a study of cytomegalovirus exposure and HLA in healthy donors. About the research overall: In an early release, HLA-typed donors contributed some 82 million unique TCR sequences.

The CDR3 covers 15 residues. Per germline, CDR1 SEHNR and CDR2 FQNEAQ (reference sequence). V lost 2 bases to trimming and J lost 0 bases, with 8 bases between them. On this clone itself: Its matching antigen is unknown.

Study-wide points: According to a later analysis, donors in an Asian-associated ancestry cluster reportedly had fewer N-insertions than the approximately 670-donor mean. Serostatus for CMV was the only available immune exposure information. Association of 15,000 to 20,000 TCR beta sequences with HLA alleles was found at 0.05 false discovery rate in a later analysis.

Primers for the PCR totalled 60 Vbeta and 13 Jbeta. The method was immunoSEQ multiplex PCR; TCRdb's version includes in-frame clones alone and lacks a portion of them. The repertoire holds more than 80,000 clones, with about four fifths as singletons. Sequenced: PBMCs. This TCR was recovered from a woman aged 70-85 years in good health and CMV-seropositive. The chain recombines TRBV7-9 with TRBJ2-4, with D maybe TRBD1 (6 bases). CDR3: CASSLRGGAKNIQYF. CDR3 sequence (DNA): TGTGCCAGCAGCTTAAGAGGGGGAGCCAAAAACATTCAGTACTTC.